The present T cell receptor beta chain was sequenced within a study of control samples from healthy donors and cancer patients. This CDR3 spans 14 amino acids. The V gene end was trimmed by 5 bases and the J gene end by 8 bases; junction bases not matched to a gene: 6. The germline V gene encodes CDR1 LNHDA and CDR2 SQIVND (reference sequence). This table comes from immunoSEQ multiplex PCR, and its TCRdb copy is limited to in-frame clones, with some not included. The table includes fewer than 70,000 clones, around four fifths detected once. V gene TRBV19 combines with J gene TRBJ2-1; the match to TRBD2 covers 10 bases. The receptor was isolated from a woman between 45 and 60 years old with lung cancer. Sequencing used PBMCs. CDR3 residues: CASSPSGGKHEQFF. CDR3 DNA: TGTGCCAGTAGTCCTAGCGGGGGTAAGCATGAGCAGTTCTTC.